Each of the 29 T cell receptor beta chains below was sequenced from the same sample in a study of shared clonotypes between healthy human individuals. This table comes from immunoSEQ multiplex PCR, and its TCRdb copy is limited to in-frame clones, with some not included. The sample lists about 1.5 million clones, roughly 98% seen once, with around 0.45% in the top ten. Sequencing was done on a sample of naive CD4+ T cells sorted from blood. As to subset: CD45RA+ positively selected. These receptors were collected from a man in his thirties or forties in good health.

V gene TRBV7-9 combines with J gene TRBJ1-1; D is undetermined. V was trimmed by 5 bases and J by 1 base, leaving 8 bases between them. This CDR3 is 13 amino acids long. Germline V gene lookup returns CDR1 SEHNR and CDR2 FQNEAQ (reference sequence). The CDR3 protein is CASSRAQNTEAFF. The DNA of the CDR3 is TGTGCCAGCAGCCGGGCCCAGAACACTGAAGCTTTCTTT.

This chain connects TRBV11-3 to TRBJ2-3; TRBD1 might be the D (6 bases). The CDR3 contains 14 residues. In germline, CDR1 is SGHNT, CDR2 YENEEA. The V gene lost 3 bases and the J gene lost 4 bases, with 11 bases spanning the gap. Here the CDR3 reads CASSLNRAADTQYF. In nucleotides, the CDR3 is TGTGCCAGCAGCTTGAACAGGGCTGCAGATACGCAGTATTTT.

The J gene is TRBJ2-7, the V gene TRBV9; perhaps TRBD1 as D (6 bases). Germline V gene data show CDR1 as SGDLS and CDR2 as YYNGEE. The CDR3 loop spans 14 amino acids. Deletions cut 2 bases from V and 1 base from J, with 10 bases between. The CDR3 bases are TGTGCCAGCAGCGTCTCCGGACAGTCCTACGAGCAGTACTTC. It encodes CASSVSGQSYEQYF. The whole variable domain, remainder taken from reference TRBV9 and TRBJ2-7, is DSGVTQTPKHLITATGQRVTLRCSPRSGDLSVYWYQQSLDQGLQFLIQYYNGEERAKGNILERFSAQQFPDLHSELNLSSLELGDSALYFCASSVSGQSYEQYFGPGTRLTVT.

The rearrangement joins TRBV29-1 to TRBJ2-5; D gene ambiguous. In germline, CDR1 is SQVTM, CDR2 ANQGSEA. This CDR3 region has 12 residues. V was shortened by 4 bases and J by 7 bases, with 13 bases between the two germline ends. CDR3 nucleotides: TGCAGCGTTGCCCCCGCCTTGGGGACCCAGTACTTC. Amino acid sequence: CSVAPALGTQYF.

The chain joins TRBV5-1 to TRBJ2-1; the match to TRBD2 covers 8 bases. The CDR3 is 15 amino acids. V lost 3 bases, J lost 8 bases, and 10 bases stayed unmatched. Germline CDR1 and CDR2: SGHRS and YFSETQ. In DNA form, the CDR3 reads TGCGCCAGCAGCTCACCGGGACTAGAGGTCCATGAGCAGTTCTTC. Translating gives CASSSPGLEVHEQFF. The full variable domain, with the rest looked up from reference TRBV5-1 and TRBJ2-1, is KAGVTQTPRYLIKTRGQQVTLSCSPISGHRSVSWYQQTPGQGLQFLFEYFSETQRNKGNFPGRFSGRQFSNSRSEMNVSTLELGDSALYLCASSSPGLEVHEQFFGPGTRLTVL.

The CDR3 DNA is TGTGCCAGCCGCCCCTCGGGGGAGACCCAGTACTTC. Amino acids: CASRPSGETQYF. The rearrangement joins TRBV7-9 to TRBJ2-5; the D gene is possibly TRBD2 (5 bases). The CDR3 contains 12 residues. Germline CDR1 and CDR2: SEHNR and FQNEAQ (reference sequence). Trimming took 8 bases from V and 5 from J, leaving 12 bases between them.

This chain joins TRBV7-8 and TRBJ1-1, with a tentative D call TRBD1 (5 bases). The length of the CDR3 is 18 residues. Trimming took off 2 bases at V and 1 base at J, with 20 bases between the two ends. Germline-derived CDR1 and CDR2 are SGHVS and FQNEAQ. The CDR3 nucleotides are TGTGCCAGCAGCTTATTGTTCGTCCGGGGGGACGCGAACACTGAAGCTTTCTTT. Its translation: CASSLLFVRGDANTEAFF.

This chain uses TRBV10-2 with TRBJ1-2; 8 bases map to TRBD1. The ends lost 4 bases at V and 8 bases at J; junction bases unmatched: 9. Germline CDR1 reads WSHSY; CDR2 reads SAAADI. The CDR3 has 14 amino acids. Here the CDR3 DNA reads TGCGCCAGCAGTGGGTGGACAGGGACTAACGGCTACACCTTC. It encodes CASSGWTGTNGYTF.

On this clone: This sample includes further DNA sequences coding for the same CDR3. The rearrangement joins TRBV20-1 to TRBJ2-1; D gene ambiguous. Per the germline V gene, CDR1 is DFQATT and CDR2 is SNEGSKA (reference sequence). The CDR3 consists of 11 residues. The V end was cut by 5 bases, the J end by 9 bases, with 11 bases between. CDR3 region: CSASRLAEQFF. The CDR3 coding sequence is TGCAGTGCTTCCCGTTTGGCTGAGCAGTTCTTC.

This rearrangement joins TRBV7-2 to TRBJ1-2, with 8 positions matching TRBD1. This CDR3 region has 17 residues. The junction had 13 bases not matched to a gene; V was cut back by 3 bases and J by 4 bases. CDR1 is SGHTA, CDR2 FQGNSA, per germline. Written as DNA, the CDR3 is TGTGCCAGCAGCTTTCGGACAGGGAGCCCCCCCATCTATGGCTACACCTTC. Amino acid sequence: CASSFRTGSPPIYGYTF.

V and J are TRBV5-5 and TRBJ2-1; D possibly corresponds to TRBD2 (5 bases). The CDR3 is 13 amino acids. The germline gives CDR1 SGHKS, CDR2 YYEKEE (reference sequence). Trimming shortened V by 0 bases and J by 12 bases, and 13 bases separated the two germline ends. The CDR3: CASSLVTSGSQFF. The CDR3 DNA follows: TGTGCCAGCAGCTTGGTCACGAGCGGTTCGCAGTTCTTC.

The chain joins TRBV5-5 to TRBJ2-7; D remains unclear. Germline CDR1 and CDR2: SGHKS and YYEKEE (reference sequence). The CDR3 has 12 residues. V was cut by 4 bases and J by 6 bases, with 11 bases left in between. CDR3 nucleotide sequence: TGTGCCAGCAGCCTACCGGTGGGCGAGCAGTACTTC. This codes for CASSLPVGEQYF.

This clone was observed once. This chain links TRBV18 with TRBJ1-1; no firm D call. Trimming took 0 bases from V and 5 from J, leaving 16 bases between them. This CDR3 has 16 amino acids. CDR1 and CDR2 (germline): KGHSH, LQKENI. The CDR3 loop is CASSPPRSLTGTEAFF. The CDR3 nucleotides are TGTGCCAGCTCACCACCTAGGAGCCTTACTGGGACTGAAGCTTTCTTT. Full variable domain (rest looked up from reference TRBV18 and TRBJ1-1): NAGVMQNPRHLVRRRGQEARLRCSPMKGHSHVYWYRQLPEEGLKFMVYLQKENIIDESGMPKERFSAEFPKEGPSILRIQQVVRGDSAAYFCASSPPRSLTGTEAFFGQGTRLTVV.

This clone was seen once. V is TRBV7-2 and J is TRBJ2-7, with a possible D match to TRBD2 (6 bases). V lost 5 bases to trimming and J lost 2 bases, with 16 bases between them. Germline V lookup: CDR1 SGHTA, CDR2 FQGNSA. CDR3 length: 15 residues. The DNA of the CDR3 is TGTGCCAGCAGCACGCGGGCCGGGGGAGCCTACGAGCAGTACTTC. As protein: CASSTRAGGAYEQYF.

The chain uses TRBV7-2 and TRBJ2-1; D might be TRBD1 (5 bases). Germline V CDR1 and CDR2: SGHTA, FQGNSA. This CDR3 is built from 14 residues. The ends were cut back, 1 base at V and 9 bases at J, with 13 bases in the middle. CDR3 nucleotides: TGTGCCAGCAGCTTAGTTACAGGAGTGGCTGAGCAGTTCTTC. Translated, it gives CASSLVTGVAEQFF. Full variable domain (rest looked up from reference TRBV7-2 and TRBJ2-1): GAGVSQSPSNKVTEKGKDVELRCDPISGHTALYWYRQSLGQGLEFLIYFQGNSAPDKSGLPSDRFSAERTGGSVSTLTIQRTQQEDSAVYLCASSLVTGVAEQFFGPGTRLTVL.

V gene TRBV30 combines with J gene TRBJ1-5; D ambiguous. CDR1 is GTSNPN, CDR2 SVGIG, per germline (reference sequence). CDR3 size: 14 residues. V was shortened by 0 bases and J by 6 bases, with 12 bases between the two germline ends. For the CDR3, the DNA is TGTGCCTGGAGTGTTACTGGGTTTGGTCAGCCCCAGCATTTT. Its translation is CAWSVTGFGQPQHF.

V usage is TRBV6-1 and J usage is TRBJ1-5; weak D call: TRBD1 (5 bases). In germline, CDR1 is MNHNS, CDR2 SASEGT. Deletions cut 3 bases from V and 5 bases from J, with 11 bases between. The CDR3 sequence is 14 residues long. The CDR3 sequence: CASSEGGGDQPQHF. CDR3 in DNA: TGTGCCAGCAGTGAGGGGGGTGGGGATCAGCCCCAGCATTTT.

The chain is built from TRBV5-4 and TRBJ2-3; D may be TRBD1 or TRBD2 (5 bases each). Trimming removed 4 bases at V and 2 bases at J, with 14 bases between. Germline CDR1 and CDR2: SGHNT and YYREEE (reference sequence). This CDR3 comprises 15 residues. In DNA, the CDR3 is TGTGCCAGCAGCCCGGGACGGACTTCCACAGATACGCAGTATTTT. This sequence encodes CASSPGRTSTDTQYF.

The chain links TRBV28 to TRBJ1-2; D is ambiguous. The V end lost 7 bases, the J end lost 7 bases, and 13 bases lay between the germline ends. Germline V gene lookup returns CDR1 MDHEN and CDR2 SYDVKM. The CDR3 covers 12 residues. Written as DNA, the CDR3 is TGTGCCAGCACCTCCCGGAGTAGTGGCTACACCTTC. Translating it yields CASTSRSSGYTF.

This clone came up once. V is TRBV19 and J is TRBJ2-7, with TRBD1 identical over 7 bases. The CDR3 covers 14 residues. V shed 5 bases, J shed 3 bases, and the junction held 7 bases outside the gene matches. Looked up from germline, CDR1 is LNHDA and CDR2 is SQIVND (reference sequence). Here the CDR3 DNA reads TGTGCCAGTAGTGGGACAGCTCTCGGCTACGAGCAGTACTTC. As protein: CASSGTALGYEQYF.

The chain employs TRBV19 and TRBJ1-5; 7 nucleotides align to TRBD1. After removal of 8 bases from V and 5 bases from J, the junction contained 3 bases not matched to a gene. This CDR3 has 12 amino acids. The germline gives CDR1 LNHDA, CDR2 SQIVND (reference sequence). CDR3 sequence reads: CASHRGDQPQHF. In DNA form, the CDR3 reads TGTGCCAGTCACAGGGGCGATCAGCCCCAGCATTTT.

The CDR3 DNA sequence: TGTGCCAGCAGCTCAACAAGCGGGAGGGCCTCCTACGAGCAGTACTTC. It yields the protein CASSSTSGRASYEQYF. The V and J genes are TRBV7-2 and TRBJ2-7; the match to TRBD2 covers 10 bases. Unmatched junction bases numbered 6, after V lost 4 bases and J lost 0 bases. The CDR3 runs to 16 residues. Germline-derived CDR1 and CDR2 are SGHTA and FQGNSA.

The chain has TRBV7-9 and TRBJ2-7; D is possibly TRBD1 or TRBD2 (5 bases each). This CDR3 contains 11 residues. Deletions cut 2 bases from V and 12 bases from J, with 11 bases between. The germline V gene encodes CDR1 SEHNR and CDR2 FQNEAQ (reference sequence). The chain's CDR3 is CASSLSGRLYF. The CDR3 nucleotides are TGTGCCAGCAGCTTATCGGGACGGCTGTACTTC.

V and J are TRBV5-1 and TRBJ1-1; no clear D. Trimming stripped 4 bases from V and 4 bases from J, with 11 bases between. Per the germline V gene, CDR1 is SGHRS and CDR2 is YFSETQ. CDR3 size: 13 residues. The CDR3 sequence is CASSRDGLTEAFF. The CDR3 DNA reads TGCGCCAGCAGCCGCGACGGGCTCACTGAAGCTTTCTTT.

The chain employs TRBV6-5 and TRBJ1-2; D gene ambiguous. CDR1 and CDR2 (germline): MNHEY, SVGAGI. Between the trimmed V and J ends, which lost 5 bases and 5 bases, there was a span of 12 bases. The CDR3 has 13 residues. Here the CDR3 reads CASSQPPVYGYTF. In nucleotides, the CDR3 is TGTGCCAGCAGTCAGCCTCCGGTTTATGGCTACACCTTC.

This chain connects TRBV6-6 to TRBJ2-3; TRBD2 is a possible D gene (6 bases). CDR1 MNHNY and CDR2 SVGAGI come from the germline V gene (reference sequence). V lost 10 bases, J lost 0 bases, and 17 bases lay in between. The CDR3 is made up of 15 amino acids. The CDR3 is CATQRGGASTDTQYF. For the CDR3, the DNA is TGTGCCACCCAACGGGGAGGTGCTAGCACAGATACGCAGTATTTT.

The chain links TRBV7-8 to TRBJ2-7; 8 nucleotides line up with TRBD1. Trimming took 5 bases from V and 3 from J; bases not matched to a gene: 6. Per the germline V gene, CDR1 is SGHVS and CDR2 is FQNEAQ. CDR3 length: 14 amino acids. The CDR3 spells CASSPDRGRYEQYF. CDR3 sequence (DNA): TGTGCCAGCAGCCCTGACAGGGGTCGCTACGAGCAGTACTTC.

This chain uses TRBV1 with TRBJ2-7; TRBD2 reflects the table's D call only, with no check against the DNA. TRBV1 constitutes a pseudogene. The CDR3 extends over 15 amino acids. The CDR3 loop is CTSSRTLGSPYEQYF. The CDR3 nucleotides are TGCACCAGCAGCCGCACTTTGGGGAGTCCCTACGAGCAGTACTTC.

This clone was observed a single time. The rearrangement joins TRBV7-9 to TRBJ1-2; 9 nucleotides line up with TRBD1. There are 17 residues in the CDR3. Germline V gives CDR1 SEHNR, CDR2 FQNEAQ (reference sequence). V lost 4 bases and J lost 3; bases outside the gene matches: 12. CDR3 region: CASSSYSLGQGHYGYTF. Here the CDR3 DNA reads TGTGCCAGCAGCTCCTACAGCCTGGGACAGGGACACTATGGCTACACCTTC.